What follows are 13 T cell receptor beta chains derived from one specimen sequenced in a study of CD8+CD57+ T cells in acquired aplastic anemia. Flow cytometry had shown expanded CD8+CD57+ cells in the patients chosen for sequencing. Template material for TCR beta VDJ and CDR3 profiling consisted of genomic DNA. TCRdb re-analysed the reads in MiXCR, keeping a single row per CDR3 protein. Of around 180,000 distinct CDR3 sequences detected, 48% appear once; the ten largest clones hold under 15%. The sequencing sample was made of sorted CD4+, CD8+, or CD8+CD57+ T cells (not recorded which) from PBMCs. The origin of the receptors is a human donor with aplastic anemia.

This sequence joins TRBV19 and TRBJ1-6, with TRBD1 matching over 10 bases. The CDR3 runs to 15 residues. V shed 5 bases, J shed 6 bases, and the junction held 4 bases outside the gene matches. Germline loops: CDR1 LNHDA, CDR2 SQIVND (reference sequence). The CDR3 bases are TGTGCCAGTAGTCCCGACAGGGGGCTTAATTCACCCCTCCACTTT. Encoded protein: CASSPDRGLNSPLHF. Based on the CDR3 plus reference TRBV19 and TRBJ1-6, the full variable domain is DGGITQSPKYLFRKEGQNVTLSCEQNLNHDAMYWYRQDPGQGLRLIYYSQIVNDFQKGDIAEGYSVSREKKESFPLTVTSAQKNPTAFYLCASSPDRGLNSPLHFGNGTRLTVT.

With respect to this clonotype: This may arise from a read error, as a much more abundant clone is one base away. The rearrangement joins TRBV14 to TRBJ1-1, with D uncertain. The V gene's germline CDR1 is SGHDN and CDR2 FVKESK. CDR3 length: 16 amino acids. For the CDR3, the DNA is TGTACCAGCAGCCAAGAAAGGAACAACATGAACACTGAAGCTTTCTTT. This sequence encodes CTSSQERNNMNTEAFF.

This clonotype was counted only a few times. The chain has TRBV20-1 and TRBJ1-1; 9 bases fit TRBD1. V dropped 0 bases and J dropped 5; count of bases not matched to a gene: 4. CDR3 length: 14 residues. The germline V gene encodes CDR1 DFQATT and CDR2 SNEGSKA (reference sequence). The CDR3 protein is CSARDATGGTEAFF. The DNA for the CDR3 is TGCAGTGCTAGAGATGCGACAGGGGGAACTGAAGCTTTCTTT.

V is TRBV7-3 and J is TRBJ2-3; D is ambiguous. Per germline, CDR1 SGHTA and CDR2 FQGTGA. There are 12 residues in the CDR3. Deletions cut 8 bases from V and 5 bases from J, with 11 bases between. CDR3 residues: CASSPGEDTQYF. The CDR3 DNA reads TGTGCCAGCTCACCAGGCGAAGATACGCAGTATTTT. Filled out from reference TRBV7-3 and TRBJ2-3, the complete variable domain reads GAGVSQTPSNKVTEKGKYVELRCDPISGHTALYWYRQSLGQGPEFLIYFQGTGAADDSGLPNDRFFAVRPEGSVSTLKIQRTERGDSAVYLCASSPGEDTQYFGPGTRLTVL.

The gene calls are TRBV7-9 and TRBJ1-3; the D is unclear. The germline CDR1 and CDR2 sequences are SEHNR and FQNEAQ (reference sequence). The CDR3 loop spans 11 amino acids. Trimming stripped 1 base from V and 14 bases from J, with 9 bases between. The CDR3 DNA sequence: TGTGCCAGCAGCTTAGTGATCCCCTTATATTTT. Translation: CASSLVIPLYF.

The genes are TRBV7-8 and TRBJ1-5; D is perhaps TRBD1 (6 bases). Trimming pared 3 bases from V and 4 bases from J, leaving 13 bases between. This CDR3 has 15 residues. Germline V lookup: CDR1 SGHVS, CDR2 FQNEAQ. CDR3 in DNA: TGTGCCAGCAGCTTGACGGACAGACGGAATCAGCCCCAGCATTTT. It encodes CASSLTDRRNQPQHF.

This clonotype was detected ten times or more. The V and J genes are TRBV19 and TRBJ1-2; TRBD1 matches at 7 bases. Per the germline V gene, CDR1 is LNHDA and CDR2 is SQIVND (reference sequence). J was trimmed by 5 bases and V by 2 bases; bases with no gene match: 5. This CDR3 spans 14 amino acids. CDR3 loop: CASSIPGQSYGYTF. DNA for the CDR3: TGTGCCAGTAGTATACCGGGACAGTCATATGGCTACACCTTC. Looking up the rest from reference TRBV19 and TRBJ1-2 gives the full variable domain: DGGITQSPKYLFRKEGQNVTLSCEQNLNHDAMYWYRQDPGQGLRLIYYSQIVNDFQKGDIAEGYSVSREKKESFPLTVTSAQKNPTAFYLCASSIPGQSYGYTFGSGTRLTVV.

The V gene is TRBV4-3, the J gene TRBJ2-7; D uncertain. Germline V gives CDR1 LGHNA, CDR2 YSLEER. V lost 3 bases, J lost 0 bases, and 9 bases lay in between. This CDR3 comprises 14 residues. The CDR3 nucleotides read TGCGCCAGCAGCCAGTCGGTGAGCTCCTACGAGCAGTACTTC. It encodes CASSQSVSSYEQYF.

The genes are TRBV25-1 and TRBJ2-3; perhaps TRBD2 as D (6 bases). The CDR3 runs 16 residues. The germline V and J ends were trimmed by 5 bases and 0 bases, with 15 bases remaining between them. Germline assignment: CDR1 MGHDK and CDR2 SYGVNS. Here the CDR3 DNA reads TGTGCCAGCAGTCCCTATAGCGGATTTAGCACAGATACGCAGTATTTT. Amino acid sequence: CASSPYSGFSTDTQYF. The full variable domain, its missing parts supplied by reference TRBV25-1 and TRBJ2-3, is EADIYQTPRYLVIGTGKKITLECSQTMGHDKMYWYQQDPGMELHLIHYSYGVNSTEKGDLSSESTVSRIRTEHFPLTLESARPSHTSQYLCASSPYSGFSTDTQYFGPGTRLTVL.

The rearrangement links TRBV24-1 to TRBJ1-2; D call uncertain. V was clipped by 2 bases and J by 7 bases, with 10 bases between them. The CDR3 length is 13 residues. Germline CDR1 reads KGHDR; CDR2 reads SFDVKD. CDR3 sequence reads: CATSDSGEVGYTF. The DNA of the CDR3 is TGTGCCACCAGTGATTCCGGAGAGGTTGGCTACACCTTC.

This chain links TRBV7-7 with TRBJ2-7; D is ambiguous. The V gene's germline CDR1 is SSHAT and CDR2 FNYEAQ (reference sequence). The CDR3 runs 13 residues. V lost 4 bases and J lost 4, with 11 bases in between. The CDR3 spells CASSSPLSYEQYF. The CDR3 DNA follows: TGTGCCAGCAGCTCCCCATTAAGTTACGAGCAGTACTTC.

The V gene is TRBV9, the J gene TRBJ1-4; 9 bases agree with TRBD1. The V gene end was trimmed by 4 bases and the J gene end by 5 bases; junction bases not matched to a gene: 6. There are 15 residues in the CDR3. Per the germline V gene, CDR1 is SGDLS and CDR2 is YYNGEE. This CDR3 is CASSPDGQGNEKLFF. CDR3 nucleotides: TGTGCCAGCAGCCCGGACGGACAGGGGAATGAAAAACTGTTTTTT.

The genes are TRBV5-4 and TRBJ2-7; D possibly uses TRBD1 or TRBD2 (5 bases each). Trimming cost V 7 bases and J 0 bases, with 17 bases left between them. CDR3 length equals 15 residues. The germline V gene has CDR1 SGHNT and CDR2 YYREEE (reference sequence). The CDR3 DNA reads TGTGCCAGCTCCAGGGACCAGCGTGCCTCCTACGAGCAGTACTTC. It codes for CASSRDQRASYEQYF.